This T cell receptor beta chain appears in the sequencing data of a study of shared clonotypes between healthy human individuals. Assay: immunoSEQ multiplex PCR; the TCRdb copy retains only in-frame clones and omits some. The table includes fewer than 850,000 clones, about 90% detected once. Germline-derived CDR1 and CDR2 are SGDLS and YYNGEE. The CDR3 runs 13 residues. Trimming shortened V by 0 bases and J by 1 base, and 5 bases separated the two germline ends. Concerning this clone itself: Different DNA sequences within this sample yield the same CDR3.

The chain combines TRBV9 with TRBJ2-7; D unresolved. The sequence came from a man aged 18 to 35 in good health. Some clones in this sample may be carry-over from other donors' samples. Sequencing used memory CD8+ T cells from PBMCs. The subset: CD45RO+ cells pooled with CCR7-negative TemRA cells. CDR3 bases: TGTGCCAGCAGCGTAGGGGTATCCTACGAGCAGTACTTC. It is translated as CASSVGVSYEQYF. Full variable domain (rest looked up from reference TRBV9 and TRBJ2-7): DSGVTQTPKHLITATGQRVTLRCSPRSGDLSVYWYQQSLDQGLQFLIQYYNGEERAKGNILERFSAQQFPDLHSELNLSSLELGDSALYFCASSVGVSYEQYFGPGTRLTVT.